This entry lists 2 T cell receptor beta chains sequenced from one sample in a study of response to subunit inactivated influenza vaccine. TCRdb itself ran the RT-PCR reads through MiXCR, one entry per CDR3 protein. The profile shows almost 250,000 distinct CDR3 sequences, approximately 12% of them singletons. The sample was non-naive T cells sorted from PBMCs, taken 14 to 15 days before vaccination. Receptors originate from a man between 50 and 59 years old who received an inactivated influenza vaccine.

There are a few counts of this clonotype. The CDR3 region is CASSANLPGLAAGRVDTQYF. DNA of the CDR3: TGTGCCAGCAGTGCCAACCTACCGGGACTAGCGGCCGGACGGGTAGATACGCAGTATTTT. The J gene is TRBJ2-3, the V gene TRBV28; 11 nucleotides align to TRBD2. J gave up 5 bases and V 5 bases, and 21 bases lay outside the gene matches. The germline gives CDR1 MDHEN, CDR2 SYDVKM. CDR3 length: 20 amino acids. The entire variable domain, with the rest obtained from reference TRBV28 and TRBJ2-3, is as follows: DVKVTQSSRYLVKRTGEKVFLECVQDMDHENMFWYRQDPGLGLRLIYFSYDVKMKEKGDIPEGYSVSREKKERFSLILESASTNQTSMYLCASSANLPGLAAGRVDTQYFGPGTRLTVL.

The table lists this clonotype with a few counts. V and J are TRBV6-6 and TRBJ2-5, with D maybe TRBD1 (6 bases). With 8 bases removed from V and 2 bases from J, the gap between germline ends came to 12 bases. The CDR3 length is 13 residues. Looked up from germline, CDR1 is MNHNY and CDR2 is SVGAGI (reference sequence). The CDR3 bases are TGTGCCAGCCAACGGACAGCTCAAGAGACCCAGTACTTC. It codes for CASQRTAQETQYF.